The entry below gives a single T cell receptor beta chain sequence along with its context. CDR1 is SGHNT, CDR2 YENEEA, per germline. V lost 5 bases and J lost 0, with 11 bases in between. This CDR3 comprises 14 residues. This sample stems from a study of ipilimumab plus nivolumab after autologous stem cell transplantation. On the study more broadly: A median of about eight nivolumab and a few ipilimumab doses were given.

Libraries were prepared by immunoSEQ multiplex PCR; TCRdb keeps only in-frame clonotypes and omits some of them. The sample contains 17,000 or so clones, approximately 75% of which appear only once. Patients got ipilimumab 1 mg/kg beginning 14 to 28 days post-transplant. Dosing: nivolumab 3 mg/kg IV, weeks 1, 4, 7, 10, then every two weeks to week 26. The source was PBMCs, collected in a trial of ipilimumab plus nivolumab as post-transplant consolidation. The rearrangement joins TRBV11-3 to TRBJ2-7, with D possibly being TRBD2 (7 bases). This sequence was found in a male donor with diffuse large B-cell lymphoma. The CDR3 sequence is CASSRGAGSYEQYF. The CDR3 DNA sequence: TGTGCCAGCAGCCGGGGGGCCGGCTCCTACGAGCAGTACTTC.